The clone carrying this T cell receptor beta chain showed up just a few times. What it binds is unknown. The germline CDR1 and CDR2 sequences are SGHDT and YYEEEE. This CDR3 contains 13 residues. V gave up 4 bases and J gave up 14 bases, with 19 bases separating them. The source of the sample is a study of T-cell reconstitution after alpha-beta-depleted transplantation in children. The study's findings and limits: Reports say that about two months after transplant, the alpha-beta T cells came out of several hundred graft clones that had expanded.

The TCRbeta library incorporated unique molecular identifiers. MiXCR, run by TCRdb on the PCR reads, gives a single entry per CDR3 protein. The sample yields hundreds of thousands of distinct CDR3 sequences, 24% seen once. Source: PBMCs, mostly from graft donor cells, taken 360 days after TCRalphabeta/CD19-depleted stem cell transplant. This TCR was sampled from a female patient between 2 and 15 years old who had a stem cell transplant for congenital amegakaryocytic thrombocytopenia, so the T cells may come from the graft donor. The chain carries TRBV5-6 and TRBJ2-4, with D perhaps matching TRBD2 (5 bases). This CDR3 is CASSQTLLDTKYF. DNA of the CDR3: TGTGCCAGCAGCCAAACCCTACTAGATACGAAGTACTTC. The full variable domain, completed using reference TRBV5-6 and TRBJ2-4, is DAGVTQSPTHLIKTRGQQVTLRCSPKSGHDTVSWYQQALGQGPQFIFQYYEEEERQRGNFPDRFSGHQFPNYSSELNVNALLLGDSALYLCASSQTLLDTKYFGAGTRLSVL.